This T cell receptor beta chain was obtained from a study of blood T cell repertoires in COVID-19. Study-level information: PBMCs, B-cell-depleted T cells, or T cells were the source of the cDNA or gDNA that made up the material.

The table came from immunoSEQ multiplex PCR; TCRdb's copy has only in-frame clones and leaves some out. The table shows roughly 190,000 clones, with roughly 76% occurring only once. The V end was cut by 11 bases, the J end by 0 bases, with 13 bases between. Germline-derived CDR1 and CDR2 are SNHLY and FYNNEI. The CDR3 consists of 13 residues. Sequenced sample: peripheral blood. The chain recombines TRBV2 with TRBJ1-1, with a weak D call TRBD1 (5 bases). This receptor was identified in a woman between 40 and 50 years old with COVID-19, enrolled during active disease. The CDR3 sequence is CADTRGLNTEAFF. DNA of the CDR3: TGTGCCGACACAAGGGGCCTGAACACTGAAGCTTTCTTT.